This TCR beta chain derives from a study of T-cell memory formation after mild COVID-19. Whole-study findings and limits: For contracting clones, CD4+ ones sat mainly in CM and EM, CD8+ in EMRA. Cross-reactive memory apparently joined, as some responding clones appeared in pre-infection memory. Later expanders leaned CD4+, whereas clones that contracted between day 15 and 85 were balanced CD4/CD8.

A 5'RACE reaction primed in the constant segment made cDNA libraries of TCR alpha and TCR beta, and these carried sample barcodes and UMIs. TCRdb reprocessed the 5' RACE reads via MiXCR and lists one record per CDR3 protein. The sample carries 100,000 to 150,000 distinct CDR3 sequences, 15% to 20% recorded once. Germline V gene data show CDR1 as MNHNY and CDR2 as SVGAGI (reference sequence). Trimming removed 10 bases at V and 1 base at J, with 10 bases between. The CDR3 has 12 amino acids. In this sample, this clonotype turned up a few times. What it recognizes is unknown. Sequenced sample: PBMCs or a T cell subset sorted from them (not recorded which). The J gene is TRBJ1-1, the V gene TRBV6-6, with TRBD1 as a possible D gene (6 bases). The clonotype was recovered from a man between 18 and 29 years old who had mild COVID-19 (a few samples of this study predate the infection). Cell type and time point are not known. The CDR3 sequence is CAIQDRNTEAFF. The CDR3 region has the DNA TGTGCCATCCAGGACAGGAACACTGAAGCTTTCTTT.